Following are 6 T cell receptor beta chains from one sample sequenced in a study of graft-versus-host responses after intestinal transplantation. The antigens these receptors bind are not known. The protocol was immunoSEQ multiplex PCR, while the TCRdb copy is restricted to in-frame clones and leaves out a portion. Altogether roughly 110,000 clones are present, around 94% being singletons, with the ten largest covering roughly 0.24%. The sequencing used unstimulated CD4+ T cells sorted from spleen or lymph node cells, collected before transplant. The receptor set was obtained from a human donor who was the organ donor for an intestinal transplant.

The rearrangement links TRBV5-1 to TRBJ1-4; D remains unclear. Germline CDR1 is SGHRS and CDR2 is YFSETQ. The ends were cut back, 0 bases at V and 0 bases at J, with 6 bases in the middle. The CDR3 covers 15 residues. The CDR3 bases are TGCGCCAGCAGCTTGGGGACGTCAACTAATGAAAAACTGTTTTTT. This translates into CASSLGTSTNEKLFF.

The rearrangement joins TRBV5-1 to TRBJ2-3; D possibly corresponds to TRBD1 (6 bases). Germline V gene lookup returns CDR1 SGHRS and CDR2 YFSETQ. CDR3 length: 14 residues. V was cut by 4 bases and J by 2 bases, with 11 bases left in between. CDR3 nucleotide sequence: TGCGCCAGCAGCCTGGGGGCGGACACAGATACGCAGTATTTT. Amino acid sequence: CASSLGADTDTQYF.

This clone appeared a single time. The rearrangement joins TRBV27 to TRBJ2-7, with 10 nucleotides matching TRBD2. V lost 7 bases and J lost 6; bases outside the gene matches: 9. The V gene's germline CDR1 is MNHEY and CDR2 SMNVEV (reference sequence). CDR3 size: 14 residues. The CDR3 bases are TGTGCCAGCACCCGAGGGGTAGCGGGAGGCGAGCAGTACTTC. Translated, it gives CASTRGVAGGEQYF.

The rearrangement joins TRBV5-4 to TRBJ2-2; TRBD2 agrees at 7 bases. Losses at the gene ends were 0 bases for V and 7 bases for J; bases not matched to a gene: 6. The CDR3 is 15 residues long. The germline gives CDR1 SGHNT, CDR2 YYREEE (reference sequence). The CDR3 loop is CASSLEAGVSGELFF. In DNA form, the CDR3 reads TGTGCCAGCAGCTTGGAGGCGGGAGTAAGCGGGGAGCTGTTTTTT. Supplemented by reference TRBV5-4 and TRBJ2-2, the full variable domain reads ETGVTQSPTHLIKTRGQQVTLRCSSQSGHNTVSWYQQALGQGPQFIFQYYREEENGRGNFPPRFSGLQFPNYSSELNVNALELDDSALYLCASSLEAGVSGELFFGEGSRLTVL.

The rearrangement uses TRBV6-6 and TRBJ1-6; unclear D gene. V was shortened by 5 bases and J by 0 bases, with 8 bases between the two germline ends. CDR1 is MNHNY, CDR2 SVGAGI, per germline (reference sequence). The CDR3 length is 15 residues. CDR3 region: CASSLRSSYNSPLHF. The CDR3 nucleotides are TGTGCCAGCAGTCTCAGGAGCTCCTATAATTCACCCCTCCACTTT.

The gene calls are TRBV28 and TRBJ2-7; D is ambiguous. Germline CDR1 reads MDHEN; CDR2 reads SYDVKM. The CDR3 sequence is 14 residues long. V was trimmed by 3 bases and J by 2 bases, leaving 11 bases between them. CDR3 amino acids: CASSFPGRTYEQYF. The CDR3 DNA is TGTGCCAGCAGTTTCCCCGGACGGACCTACGAGCAGTACTTC.